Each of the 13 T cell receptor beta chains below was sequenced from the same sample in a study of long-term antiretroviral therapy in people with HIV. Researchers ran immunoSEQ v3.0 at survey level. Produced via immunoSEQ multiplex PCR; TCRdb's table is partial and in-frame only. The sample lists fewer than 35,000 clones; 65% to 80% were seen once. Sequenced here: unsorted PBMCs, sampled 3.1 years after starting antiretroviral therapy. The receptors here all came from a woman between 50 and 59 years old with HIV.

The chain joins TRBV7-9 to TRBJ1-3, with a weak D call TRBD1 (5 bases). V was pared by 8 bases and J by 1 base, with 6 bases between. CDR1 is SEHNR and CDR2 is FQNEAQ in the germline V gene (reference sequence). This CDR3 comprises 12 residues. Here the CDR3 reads CASQGSGNTIYF. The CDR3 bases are TGTGCCAGCCAGGGTTCTGGAAACACCATATATTTT.

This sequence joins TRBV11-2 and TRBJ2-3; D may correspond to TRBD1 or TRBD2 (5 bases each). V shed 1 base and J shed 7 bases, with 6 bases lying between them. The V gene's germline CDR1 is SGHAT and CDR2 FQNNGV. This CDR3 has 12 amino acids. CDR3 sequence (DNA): TGTGCCAGCAGCTTAGGGGGGTATACGCAGTATTTT. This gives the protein CASSLGGYTQYF.

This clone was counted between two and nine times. DNA of the CDR3: TGCGCCAGCAGTGAGTCTTACGAGCAGTACTTC. Protein product: CASSESYEQYF. This chain uses TRBV10-2 with TRBJ2-7, with D uncertain. The length of the CDR3 is 11 residues. Trimming left V 0 bases short and J 4 bases short, with 1 base between. Germline loops: CDR1 WSHSY, CDR2 SAAADI.

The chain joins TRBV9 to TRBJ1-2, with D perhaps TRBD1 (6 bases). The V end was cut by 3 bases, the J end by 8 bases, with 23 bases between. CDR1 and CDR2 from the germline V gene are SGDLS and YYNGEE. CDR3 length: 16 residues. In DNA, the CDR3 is TGTGCCAGCAGCGGATCTACAGGGAATTCTATGGGGGGCTACACCTTC. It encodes CASSGSTGNSMGGYTF.

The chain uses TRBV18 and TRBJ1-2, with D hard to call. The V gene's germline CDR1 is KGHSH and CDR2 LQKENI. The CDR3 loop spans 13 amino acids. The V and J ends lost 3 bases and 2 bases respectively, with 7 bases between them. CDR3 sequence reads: CASSPEGNYGYTF. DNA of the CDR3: TGTGCCAGCTCACCGGAAGGCAACTATGGCTACACCTTC.

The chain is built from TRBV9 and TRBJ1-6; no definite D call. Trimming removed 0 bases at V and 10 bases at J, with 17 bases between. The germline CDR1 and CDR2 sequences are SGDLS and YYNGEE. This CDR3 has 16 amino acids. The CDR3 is CASSVGSAPSGSPLHF. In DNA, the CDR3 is TGTGCCAGCAGCGTAGGTTCAGCCCCCTCGGGGTCACCCCTCCACTTT.

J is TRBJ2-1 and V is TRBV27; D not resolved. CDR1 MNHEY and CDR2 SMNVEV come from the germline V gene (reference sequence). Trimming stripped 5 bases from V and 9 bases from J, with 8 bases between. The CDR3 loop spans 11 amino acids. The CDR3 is CASSLTGEQFF. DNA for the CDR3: TGTGCCAGCAGTCTTACGGGTGAGCAGTTCTTC.

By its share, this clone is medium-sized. The CDR3 bases are TGCGCCAGCAGCATAGGACTAGCGGGGTACAATGAGCAGTTCTTC. As protein: CASSIGLAGYNEQFF. This chain connects TRBV5-1 to TRBJ2-1; 12 bases map to TRBD2. Trimming removed 4 bases from V and 4 bases from J; junction bases left unmatched: 3. The CDR3 length is 15 residues. Per the germline V gene, CDR1 is SGHRS and CDR2 is YFSETQ.

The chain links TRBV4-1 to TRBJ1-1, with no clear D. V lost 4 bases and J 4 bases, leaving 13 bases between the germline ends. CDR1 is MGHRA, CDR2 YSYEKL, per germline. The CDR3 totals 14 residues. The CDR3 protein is CASSPRQRITEAFF. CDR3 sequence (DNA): TGCGCCAGCAGCCCACGGCAGAGGATCACTGAAGCTTTCTTT.

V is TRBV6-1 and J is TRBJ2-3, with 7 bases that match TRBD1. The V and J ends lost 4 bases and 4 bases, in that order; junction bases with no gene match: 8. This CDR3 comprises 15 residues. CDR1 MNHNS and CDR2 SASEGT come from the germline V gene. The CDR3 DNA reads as TGTGCCAGCAGTGTTAGGGACAGTAACGCAGATACGCAGTATTTT. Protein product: CASSVRDSNADTQYF.

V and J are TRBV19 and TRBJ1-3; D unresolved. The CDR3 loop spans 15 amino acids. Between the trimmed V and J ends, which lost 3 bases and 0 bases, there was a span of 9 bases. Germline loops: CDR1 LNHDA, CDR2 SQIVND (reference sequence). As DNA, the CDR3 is TGTGCCAGTAGTATCAAGTGGACCTCTGGAAACACCATATATTTT. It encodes CASSIKWTSGNTIYF.

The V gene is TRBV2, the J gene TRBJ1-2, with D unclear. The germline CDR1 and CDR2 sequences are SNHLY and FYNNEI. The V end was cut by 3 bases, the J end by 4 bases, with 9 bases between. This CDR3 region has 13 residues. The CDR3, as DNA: TGTGCCAGCAGTGAGAAGGTGGGCTATGGCTACACCTTC. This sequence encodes CASSEKVGYGYTF. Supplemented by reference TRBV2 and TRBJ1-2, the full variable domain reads EPEVTQTPSHQVTQMGQEVILRCVPISNHLYFYWYRQILGQKVEFLVSFYNNEISEKSEIFDDQFSVERPDGSNFTLKIRSTKLEDSAMYFCASSEKVGYGYTFGSGTRLTVV.

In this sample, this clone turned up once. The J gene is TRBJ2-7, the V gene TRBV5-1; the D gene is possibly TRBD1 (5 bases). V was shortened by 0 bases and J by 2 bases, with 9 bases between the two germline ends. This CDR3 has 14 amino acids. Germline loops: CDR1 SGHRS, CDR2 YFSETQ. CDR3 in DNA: TGCGCCAGCAGCTTGGAGCCAGGGACCTACGAGCAGTACTTC. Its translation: CASSLEPGTYEQYF. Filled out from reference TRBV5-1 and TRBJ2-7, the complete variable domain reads KAGVTQTPRYLIKTRGQQVTLSCSPISGHRSVSWYQQTPGQGLQFLFEYFSETQRNKGNFPGRFSGRQFSNSRSEMNVSTLELGDSALYLCASSLEPGTYEQYFGPGTRLTVT.